This passage covers 27 T cell receptor beta chains from one sample sequenced in a study of T cell repertoires in cytomegalovirus infection. The antigens of these receptors remain unknown. TCRdb passed the reads through MiXCR, listing each CDR3 protein once. The data hold about 270,000 distinct CDR3 sequences, with under 25% observed a single time. Here the sequenced sample was cultured PBMCs, taken from culture after CMV antigen stimulation. These receptors originate from a human donor in good health (CMV status not recorded). Some clones in this sample may be carry-over from other donors' samples.

This clonotype occurred many times. The rearrangement uses TRBV7-2 and TRBJ2-1; D is perhaps TRBD2 (5 bases). Germline CDR1 reads SGHTA; CDR2 reads FQGNSA. V lost 3 bases and J 10 bases, leaving 7 bases between the germline ends. The length of the CDR3 is 11 residues. CDR3: CASSFKREQFF. The CDR3 nucleotides are TGTGCCAGCAGCTTTAAGCGGGAGCAGTTCTTC.

This clonotype was seen a few times. The rearrangement uses TRBV28 and TRBJ1-1; TRBD1 matches at 8 bases. The germline gives CDR1 MDHEN, CDR2 SYDVKM. V lost 8 bases, J lost 1 base, and 12 bases stayed unmatched. This CDR3 region has 16 residues. As DNA, the CDR3 is TGTGCCAGCTACGGGGGGGCAGGGGGCGCGAACACTGAAGCTTTCTTT. Residues: CASYGGAGGANTEAFF. The complete variable domain, with remaining parts taken from reference TRBV28 and TRBJ1-1, reads DVKVTQSSRYLVKRTGEKVFLECVQDMDHENMFWYRQDPGLGLRLIYFSYDVKMKEKGDIPEGYSVSREKKERFSLILESASTNQTSMYLCASYGGAGGANTEAFFGQGTRLTVV.

This clonotype showed up just a few times. The chain links TRBV28 to TRBJ2-2; 15 nucleotides align to TRBD2. Germline assignment: CDR1 MDHEN and CDR2 SYDVKM. The CDR3 length is 17 residues. V trimming: 3 bases; J trimming: 6 bases; junction bases outside the gene matches: 5. The CDR3 nucleotides are TGTGCCAGCAGTTTCGGACTAGCGGGAGGGCCACCCGGGGAGCTGTTTTTT. Translation: CASSFGLAGGPPGELFF.

This clonotype was seen more than once but under ten times. The chain is built from TRBV14 and TRBJ1-4, with D possibly matching TRBD1 (5 bases). V was shortened by 2 bases and J by 8 bases, with 18 bases between the two germline ends. There are 16 residues in the CDR3. Germline V gene lookup returns CDR1 SGHDN and CDR2 FVKESK. The CDR3 region is CASSQIGGRSEEKLFF. The CDR3 DNA is TGTGCCAGCAGCCAAATCGGGGGAAGGTCGGAGGAAAAACTGTTTTTT.

The J gene is TRBJ1-2, the V gene TRBV29-1; possibly TRBD1 for D (6 bases). Germline CDR1 reads SQVTM; CDR2 reads ANQGSEA. The CDR3 length is 12 residues. V lost 6 bases and J lost 5, with 13 bases in between. The CDR3: CSVISGTYGYTF. The CDR3 DNA follows: TGCAGCGTCATCTCCGGGACATATGGCTACACCTTC.

This chain uses TRBV20-1 with TRBJ1-6; D uncertain. From germline, CDR1 is DFQATT and CDR2 SNEGSKA (reference sequence). The CDR3 contains 16 residues. Trimming pared 1 base from V and 0 bases from J, leaving 10 bases between. CDR3 protein: CSARVPGSSYNSPLHF. DNA of the CDR3: TGCAGTGCTAGAGTTCCGGGGAGCTCCTATAATTCACCCCTCCACTTT.

The chain recombines TRBV29-1 with TRBJ2-3, with TRBD2 matching over 7 bases. Germline loops: CDR1 SQVTM, CDR2 ANQGSEA. CDR3 length: 14 residues. Trimming at V came to 4 bases and at J to 4 bases, leaving 8 bases not matched to a gene. The CDR3 reads CSVVSAGEADTQYF. CDR3 sequence (DNA): TGCAGCGTTGTATCCGCGGGAGAGGCAGATACGCAGTATTTT.

This clonotype was seen at least ten times. The rearrangement joins TRBV7-6 to TRBJ2-5, with unresolved D. Germline CDR1 SGHVS, CDR2 FNYEAQ. With 5 bases removed from V and 2 bases from J, the gap between germline ends came to 3 bases. The length of the CDR3 is 11 residues. As DNA, the CDR3 is TGTGCCAGCAGCCGTCAAGAGACCCAGTACTTC. Amino acid sequence: CASSRQETQYF. Full variable domain (missing parts from reference TRBV7-6 and TRBJ2-5): GAGVSQSPRYKVTKRGQDVALRCDPISGHVSLYWYRQALGQGPEFLTYFNYEAQQDKSGLPNDRFSAERPEGSISTLTIQRTEQRDSAMYRCASSRQETQYFGPGTRLLVL.

The V call is TRBV5-1, the J call TRBJ1-2; the D gene is possibly TRBD1 (5 bases). Germline loops: CDR1 SGHRS, CDR2 YFSETQ. The CDR3 extends over 14 amino acids. Trimming removed 3 bases at V and 2 bases at J, with 11 bases between. The CDR3 sequence: CASSSSTANYGYTF. The CDR3 coding sequence is TGCGCCAGCAGCTCCTCGACAGCGAACTATGGCTACACCTTC.

This clonotype came up many times. V usage is TRBV7-2 and J usage is TRBJ2-7; D is possibly TRBD2 (6 bases). The CDR3 has 18 residues. The germline V and J ends were trimmed by 4 bases and 3 bases, with 25 bases remaining between them. The germline gives CDR1 SGHTA, CDR2 FQGNSA. The CDR3 DNA sequence: TGTGCCAGCAGCTCCCTGGTGGCGACTAGTAGGGACCTCTACGAGCAGTACTTC. It specifies CASSSLVATSRDLYEQYF.

This chain links TRBV14 with TRBJ2-7; D might be TRBD1 (6 bases). Trimming removed 3 bases from V and 2 bases from J, with 14 bases in between. Germline CDR1 reads SGHDN; CDR2 reads FVKESK. This CDR3 has 15 amino acids. CDR3 coding DNA: TGTGCCAGCAGCCAGTACAGGGAGATTACCTACGAGCAGTACGTC. Amino acid sequence: CASSQYREITYEQYV.

This rearrangement joins TRBV20-1 to TRBJ1-4; the match to TRBD1 covers 7 bases. This CDR3 has 14 residues. Trimming removed 1 base from V and 3 bases from J; junction bases left unmatched: 2. Germline-derived CDR1 and CDR2 are DFQATT and SNEGSKA (reference sequence). The CDR3 DNA sequence: TGCAGTGCTAGAGCGGGGACAGCTAATGAAAAACTGTTTTTT. This codes for CSARAGTANEKLFF.

The chain links TRBV6-6 to TRBJ2-2; TRBD2 aligns across 13 bases. Germline V gives CDR1 MNHNY, CDR2 SVGAGI (reference sequence). V gave up 7 bases and J gave up 3 bases; unmatched junction bases: 11. The CDR3 totals 18 residues. The CDR3 sequence: CASTPRVGLAGYTGELFF. In DNA form, the CDR3 reads TGTGCCAGCACCCCAAGGGTGGGACTAGCGGGATACACCGGGGAGCTGTTTTTT.

This clonotype was picked up a small number of times. The V call is TRBV7-9, the J call TRBJ1-5; D might be TRBD1 (5 bases). This CDR3 has 15 amino acids. Trimming removed 1 base from V and 5 bases from J, with 12 bases in between. Germline CDR1 and CDR2: SEHNR and FQNEAQ (reference sequence). In DNA form, the CDR3 reads TGTGCCAGCAGCTTAGGGGCAGGGCCCCATCAGCCCCAGCATTTT. Translated, it gives CASSLGAGPHQPQHF.

This clonotype appeared many times. The V call is TRBV6-2 or TRBV6-3, the J call TRBJ2-3; 12 nucleotides match TRBD2. The V and J ends lost 7 bases and 2 bases, in that order; junction bases with no gene match: 7. Germline V gene data show CDR1 as MNHEY and CDR2 as SVGEGT. The CDR3 contains 16 residues. The CDR3 is CASKGWTSGITDTQYF. CDR3 DNA sequence: TGTGCCAGCAAGGGATGGACTAGCGGGATCACAGATACGCAGTATTTT.

The rearrangement joins TRBV20-1 to TRBJ2-1; TRBD2 might be the D (6 bases). V gave up 1 base and J gave up 6 bases, with 25 bases separating them. Germline V lookup: CDR1 DFQATT, CDR2 SNEGSKA (reference sequence). The CDR3 sequence is 18 residues long. For the CDR3, the DNA is TGCAGTGCTAGAGGCCCTCCAGAGGCGGGGACGGGGTTCAATGAGCAGTTCTTC. It encodes CSARGPPEAGTGFNEQFF.

This clonotype has just a few counts. This chain connects TRBV10-3 to TRBJ2-3, with 11 bases that match TRBD2. From germline, CDR1 is ENHRY and CDR2 SYGVKD. The ends lost 2 bases at V and 5 bases at J; junction bases unmatched: 12. The CDR3 is 18 amino acids. In nucleotides, the CDR3 is TGTGCCATCAGTGAGAACCCGGAACTAGCGGGAGTCAAAGATACGCAGTATTTT. Encoded protein: CAISENPELAGVKDTQYF.

This clonotype has a count of ten or more. This chain joins TRBV7-8 and TRBJ2-5, with D tentatively TRBD2 (6 bases). This CDR3 is 14 amino acids long. The V gene lost 5 bases and the J gene lost 5 bases, with 15 bases spanning the gap. Germline CDR1 is SGHVS and CDR2 is FQNEAQ. For the CDR3, the DNA is TGTGCCAGCAGCGACTGGGGGGTTGGTGAGACCCAGTACTTC. Amino acid sequence: CASSDWGVGETQYF.

This clonotype was seen a few times. V is TRBV10-3 and J is TRBJ2-5, with 7 bases fitting TRBD2. J lost 4 bases, V lost 4 bases, and 3 bases had no gene match. The CDR3 spans 13 residues. CDR1 and CDR2 (germline): ENHRY, SYGVKD. CDR3 nucleotides: TGTGCCATCAGTGGGACTAGAGGAGAGACCCAGTACTTC. Translated, it gives CAISGTRGETQYF.

This clonotype was seen repeatedly, ten times or more. This chain joins TRBV4-1 and TRBJ2-1; possibly TRBD1 for D (6 bases). This CDR3 spans 14 amino acids. The germline V gene encodes CDR1 MGHRA and CDR2 YSYEKL. V was cut by 1 base and J by 9 bases, with 13 bases left in between. CDR3 bases: TGCGCCAGCAGCCAAGTTTCCCAGGGGCTTGAGCAGTTCTTC. Protein: CASSQVSQGLEQFF.

This clonotype was picked up a small number of times. The chain combines TRBV12-3 or TRBV12-4 with TRBJ2-3, with D possibly called TRBD1 or TRBD2 (5 bases each). V lost 5 bases to trimming and J lost 8 bases, with 20 bases between them. The CDR3 totals 15 residues. CDR3 sequence: CASSPVRDPAGTQYF. In DNA, the CDR3 is TGTGCCAGCAGTCCTGTCCGGGACCCGGCTGGTACGCAGTATTTT.

This clonotype was observed many times. V usage is TRBV12-3 or TRBV12-4 and J usage is TRBJ2-5; 8 bases agree with TRBD1. The V segment lost 2 bases and the J segment 4 bases; nucleotides outside the gene matches: 0. CDR3 length: 13 residues. CDR3 region: CASSLQGAETQYF. CDR3 nucleotides: TGTGCCAGCAGTTTACAGGGGGCAGAGACCCAGTACTTC.

This rearrangement joins TRBV15 to TRBJ2-1, with unresolved D. Trimming shortened V by 8 bases and J by 0 bases, and 8 bases separated the two germline ends. The CDR3 extends over 13 amino acids. The germline CDR1 and CDR2 sequences are LNHNV and YYDKDF (reference sequence). The CDR3 nucleotides are TGTGCCACCGTACCGAGCTCCTACAATGAGCAGTTCTTC. Its protein is CATVPSSYNEQFF.

In this sample, this clonotype turned up many times. This chain uses TRBV7-2 with TRBJ1-4; tentative D call: TRBD1 (5 bases). Per the germline V gene, CDR1 is SGHTA and CDR2 is FQGNSA. The CDR3 spans 13 residues. The V and J ends lost 4 bases and 8 bases respectively, with 11 bases between them. CDR3 sequence reads: CASSYGDGEKLFF. For the CDR3, the DNA is TGTGCCAGCAGCTATGGGGACGGGGAAAAACTGTTTTTT.

The V call is TRBV3-1, the J call TRBJ2-7; TRBD1 might be the D (5 bases). Trimming shortened V by 1 base and J by 3 bases, and 13 bases separated the two germline ends. CDR1 is LGHDT and CDR2 is YNNKEL in the germline V gene (reference sequence). The CDR3 contains 15 residues. The CDR3 sequence: CASSQGQDTFYEQYF. As DNA, the CDR3 is TGTGCCAGCAGCCAAGGGCAGGACACTTTCTACGAGCAGTACTTC.

The J gene is TRBJ2-1, the V gene TRBV12-3 or TRBV12-4; unclear D gene. V lost 3 bases and J 2 bases, leaving 14 bases between the germline ends. The CDR3 has 16 amino acids. CDR3 sequence reads: CASSLVVRLAYNEQFF. Here the CDR3 DNA reads TGTGCCAGCAGTTTGGTTGTTCGACTGGCCTACAATGAGCAGTTCTTC.

The J gene is TRBJ1-5, the V gene TRBV27; 9 positions agree with TRBD1. CDR3 size: 15 residues. Germline CDR1 and CDR2: MNHEY and SMNVEV (reference sequence). V shed 6 bases, J shed 3 bases, and the junction held 6 bases outside the gene matches. CDR3 amino acids: CASRRGQGDNQPQHF. Written as DNA, the CDR3 is TGTGCCAGCAGACGGGGACAGGGAGACAATCAGCCCCAGCATTTT.